Sequencing of this T cell receptor beta chain was carried out in a study of technical replicates of blood from four donors. Sequencing was performed with immunoSEQ multiplex PCR; in TCRdb, only in-frame clones are kept and a portion is missing. The sample has under 90,000 clones; around 94% are singletons. This CDR3 comprises 14 residues. V was pared by 11 bases and J by 4 bases, with 20 bases between. Per the germline V gene, CDR1 is SEHNR and CDR2 is FQNEAQ (reference sequence). The chain couples TRBV7-9 to TRBJ1-1; a weak D match, TRBD1 (5 bases). The specimen was T cells isolated from PBMCs. This clonotype was sampled from a human donor in good health. The CDR3 nucleotides are TGTGCCGCGGAGTTACTAGTCGGGGGCACTGAAGCTTTCTTT. It translates to CAAELLVGGTEAFF.